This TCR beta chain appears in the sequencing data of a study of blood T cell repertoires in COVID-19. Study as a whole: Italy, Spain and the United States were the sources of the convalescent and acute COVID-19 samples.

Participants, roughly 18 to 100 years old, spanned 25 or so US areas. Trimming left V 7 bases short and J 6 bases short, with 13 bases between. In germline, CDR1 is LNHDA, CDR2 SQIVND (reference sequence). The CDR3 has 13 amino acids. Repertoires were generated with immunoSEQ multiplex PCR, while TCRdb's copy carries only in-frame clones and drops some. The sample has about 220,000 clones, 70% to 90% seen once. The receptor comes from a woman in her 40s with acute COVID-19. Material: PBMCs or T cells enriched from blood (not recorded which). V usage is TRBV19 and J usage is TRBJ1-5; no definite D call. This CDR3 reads CASNRIRGQPQHF. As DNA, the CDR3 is TGTGCCAGTAACCGTATCCGGGGTCAGCCCCAGCATTTT.